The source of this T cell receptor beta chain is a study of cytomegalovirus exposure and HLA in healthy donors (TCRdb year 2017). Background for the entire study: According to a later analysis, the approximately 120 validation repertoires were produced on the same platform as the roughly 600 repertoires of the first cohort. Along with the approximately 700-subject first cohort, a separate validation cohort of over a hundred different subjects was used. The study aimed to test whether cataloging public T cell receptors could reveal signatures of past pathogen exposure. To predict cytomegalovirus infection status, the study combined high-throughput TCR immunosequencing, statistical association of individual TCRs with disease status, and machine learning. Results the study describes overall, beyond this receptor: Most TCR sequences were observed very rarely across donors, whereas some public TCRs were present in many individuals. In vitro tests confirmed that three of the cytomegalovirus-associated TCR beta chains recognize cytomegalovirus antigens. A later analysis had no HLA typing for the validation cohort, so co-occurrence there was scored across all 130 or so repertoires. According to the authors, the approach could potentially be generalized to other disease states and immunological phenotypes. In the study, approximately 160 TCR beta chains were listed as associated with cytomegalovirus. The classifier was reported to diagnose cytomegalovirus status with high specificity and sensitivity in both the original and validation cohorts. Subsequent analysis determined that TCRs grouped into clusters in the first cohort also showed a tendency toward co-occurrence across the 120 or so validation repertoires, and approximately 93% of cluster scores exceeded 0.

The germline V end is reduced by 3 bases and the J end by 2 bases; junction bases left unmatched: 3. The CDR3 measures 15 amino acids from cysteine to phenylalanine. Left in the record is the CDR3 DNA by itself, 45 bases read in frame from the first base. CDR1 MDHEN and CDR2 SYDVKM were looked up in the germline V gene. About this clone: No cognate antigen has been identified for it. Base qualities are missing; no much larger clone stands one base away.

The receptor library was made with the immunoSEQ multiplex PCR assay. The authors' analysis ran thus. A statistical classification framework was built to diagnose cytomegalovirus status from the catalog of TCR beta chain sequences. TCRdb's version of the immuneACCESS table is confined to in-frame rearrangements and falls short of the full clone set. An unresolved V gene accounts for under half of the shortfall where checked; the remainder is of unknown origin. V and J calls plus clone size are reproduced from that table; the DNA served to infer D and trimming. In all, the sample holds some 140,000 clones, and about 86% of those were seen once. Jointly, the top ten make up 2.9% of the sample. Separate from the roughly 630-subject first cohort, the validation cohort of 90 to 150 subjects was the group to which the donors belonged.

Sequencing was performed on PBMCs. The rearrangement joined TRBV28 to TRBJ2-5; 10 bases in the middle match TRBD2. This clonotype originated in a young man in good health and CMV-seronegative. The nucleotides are TGTGCCAGCAGTTTGGGACTAGCGCAACAAGAGACCCAGTACTTC. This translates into CASSLGLAQQETQYF. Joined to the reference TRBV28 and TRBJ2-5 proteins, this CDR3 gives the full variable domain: DVKVTQSSRYLVKRTGEKVFLECVQDMDHENMFWYRQDPGLGLRLIYFSYDVKMKEKGDIPEGYSVSREKKERFSLILESASTNQTSMYLCASSLGLAQQETQYFGPGTRLLVL.